This T cell receptor beta chain was obtained from a study of T cells in Graves' hyperthyroidism and ophthalmopathy. This clonotype was observed a handful of times. Trimming took 4 bases from V and 1 from J, leaving 17 bases between them. The germline V gene has CDR1 MNHNS and CDR2 SASEGT. The CDR3 has 17 residues. The source material, RNA transcripts, was used to amplify TCR beta CDR3 regions. Using the HTBI primer set, a first-round RT-PCR was run on the TCR CDR3. TCRdb processed the multiplex PCR reads anew with MiXCR; each CDR3 protein has one entry. The sample has hundreds of thousands of distinct CDR3 sequences; around a fifth are singletons.

Sequencing was performed on blood. This clonotype was sampled from a woman aged 70 to 79 with Graves' ophthalmopathy. The V gene is TRBV6-1, the J gene TRBJ2-1, with D tentatively TRBD2 (5 bases). The CDR3 region has the DNA TGTGCCAGCAGTGCGTCGCGCCCGAGCGGTTCCTACAATGAGCAGTTCTTC. This codes for CASSASRPSGSYNEQFF.